This T cell receptor (beta chain) was sequenced in a study of technical replicates of blood from a handful of donors. Sequencing was performed with immunoSEQ multiplex PCR; in TCRdb, only in-frame clones are kept and a portion is missing. This sample has 50,000 to 60,000 clones, with around 96% found just once. Looked up from germline, CDR1 is LGHNA and CDR2 is YNFKEQ. This CDR3 contains 17 residues. With V trimmed by 0 bases and J by 0 bases, 5 bases remained unmatched. The sample comprised PBMCs. The source is a human donor in good health. Some clones in this sample may be carry-over from other donors' samples. The chain combines TRBV4-2 with TRBJ1-5; 7 bases fit TRBD1. CDR3 sequence (DNA): TGTGCCAGCAGCCAAGAAGTACAGGGGATTAGCAATCAGCCCCAGCATTTT. Translated, it gives CASSQEVQGISNQPQHF.